The clone carrying this TCR beta chain was counted at least ten times. Its antigen is currently unknown. The entry originates in a study of neurological immune-mediated disorders. Overall study findings and caveats: The most TCR clonal expansion was seen in HTLV-1-associated myelopathy, and the least was seen in multiple sclerosis, which fell below healthy controls.

The method for making cDNA was 5'RACE, and it used 10-nucleotide random UMIs. Each CDR3 protein is one row after TCRdb ran MiXCR on the 5' RACE reads. This table holds about 24,000 distinct CDR3 sequences, 13% found once. Source material: PBMCs. This receptor was identified in a woman aged 40-49 years with HTLV-1-associated myelopathy (HAM/TSP).

CDR3 sequence (DNA): TGTGCCAGCAGTCCCGGGGGCGCAGACCGAGCTTTCTTT. This gives the protein CASSPGGADRAFF. This sequence joins TRBV6-5 and TRBJ1-1; D is possibly TRBD1 (6 bases). Germline-derived CDR1 and CDR2 are MNHEY and SVGAGI. The ends were cut back, 5 bases at V and 10 bases at J, with 17 bases in the middle. The CDR3 spans 13 residues.